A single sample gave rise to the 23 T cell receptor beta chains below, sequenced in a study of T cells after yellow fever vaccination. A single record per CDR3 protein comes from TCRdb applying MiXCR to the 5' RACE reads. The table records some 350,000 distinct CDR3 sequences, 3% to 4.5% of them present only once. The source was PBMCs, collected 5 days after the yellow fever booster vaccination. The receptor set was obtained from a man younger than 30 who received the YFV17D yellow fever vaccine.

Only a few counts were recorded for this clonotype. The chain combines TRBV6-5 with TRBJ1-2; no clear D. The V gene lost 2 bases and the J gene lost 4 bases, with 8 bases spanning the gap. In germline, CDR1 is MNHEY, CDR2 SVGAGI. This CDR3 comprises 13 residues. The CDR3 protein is CASSYRAAYGYTF. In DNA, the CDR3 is TGTGCCAGCAGTTACCGGGCGGCCTATGGCTACACCTTC.

CDR3 nucleotides: TGTGCCAGCAGTGGGGGGGAAAACATTCAGTACTTC. Amino acids: CASSGGENIQYF. J is TRBJ2-4 and V is TRBV9; 7 nucleotides align to TRBD2. This CDR3 has 12 amino acids. CDR1 and CDR2 (germline): SGDLS, YYNGEE. J gave up 5 bases and V 5 bases, and 1 base lay outside the gene matches.

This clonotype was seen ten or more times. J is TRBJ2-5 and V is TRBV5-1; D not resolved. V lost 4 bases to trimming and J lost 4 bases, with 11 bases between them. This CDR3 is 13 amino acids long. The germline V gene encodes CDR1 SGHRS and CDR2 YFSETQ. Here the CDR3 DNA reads TGCGCCAGCAGCGCGGACGGAGCAGAGACCCAGTACTTC. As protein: CASSADGAETQYF. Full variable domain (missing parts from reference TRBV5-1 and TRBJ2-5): KAGVTQTPRYLIKTRGQQVTLSCSPISGHRSVSWYQQTPGQGLQFLFEYFSETQRNKGNFPGRFSGRQFSNSRSEMNVSTLELGDSALYLCASSADGAETQYFGPGTRLLVL.

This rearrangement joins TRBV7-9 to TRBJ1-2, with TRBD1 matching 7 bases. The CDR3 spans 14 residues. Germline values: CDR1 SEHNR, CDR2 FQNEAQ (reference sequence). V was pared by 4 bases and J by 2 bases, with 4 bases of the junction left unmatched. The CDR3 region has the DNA TGTGCCAGCAGCTCGGGACAGACGAACTATGGCTACACCTTC. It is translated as CASSSGQTNYGYTF.

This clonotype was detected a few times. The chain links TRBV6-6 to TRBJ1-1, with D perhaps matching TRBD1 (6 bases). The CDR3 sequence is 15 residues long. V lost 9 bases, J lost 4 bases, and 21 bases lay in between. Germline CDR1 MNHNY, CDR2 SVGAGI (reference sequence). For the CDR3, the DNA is TGTGCCAGTCTGGCAGGGGAGGTAGGGTTCACTGAAGCTTTCTTT. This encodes CASLAGEVGFTEAFF.

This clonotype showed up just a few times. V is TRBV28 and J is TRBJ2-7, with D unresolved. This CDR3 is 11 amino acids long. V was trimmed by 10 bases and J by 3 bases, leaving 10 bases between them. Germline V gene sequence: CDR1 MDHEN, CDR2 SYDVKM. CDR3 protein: CATSTFYEQYV. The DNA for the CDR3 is TGTGCCACTTCGACATTCTACGAGCAGTACGTC.

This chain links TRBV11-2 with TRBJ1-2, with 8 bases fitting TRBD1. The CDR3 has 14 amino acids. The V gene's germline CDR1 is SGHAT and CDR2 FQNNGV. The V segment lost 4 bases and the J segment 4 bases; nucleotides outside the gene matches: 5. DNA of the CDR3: TGTGCCAGCAGCTCCCCCGGGACAGGCTATGGCTACACCTTC. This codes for CASSSPGTGYGYTF.

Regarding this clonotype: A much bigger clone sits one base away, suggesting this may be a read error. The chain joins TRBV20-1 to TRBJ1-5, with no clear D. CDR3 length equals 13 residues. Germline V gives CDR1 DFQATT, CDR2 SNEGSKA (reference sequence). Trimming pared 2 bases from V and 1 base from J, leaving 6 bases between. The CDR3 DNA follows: TGCAGTGCTAGACAGGAGAGCAATCAGCCCCAGCATTTT. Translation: CSARQESNQPQHF.

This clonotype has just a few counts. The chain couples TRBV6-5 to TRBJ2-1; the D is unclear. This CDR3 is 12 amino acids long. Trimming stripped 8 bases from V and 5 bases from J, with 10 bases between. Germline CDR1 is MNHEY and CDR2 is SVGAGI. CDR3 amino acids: CASPWVDNEQFF. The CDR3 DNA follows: TGTGCCAGCCCCTGGGTCGACAATGAGCAGTTCTTC.

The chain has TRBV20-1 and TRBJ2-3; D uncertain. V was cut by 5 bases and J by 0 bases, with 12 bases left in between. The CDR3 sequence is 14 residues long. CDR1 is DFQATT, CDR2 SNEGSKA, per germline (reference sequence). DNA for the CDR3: TGCAGTGCTGACATGGGGTCCAGCACAGATACGCAGTATTTT. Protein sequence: CSADMGSSTDTQYF.

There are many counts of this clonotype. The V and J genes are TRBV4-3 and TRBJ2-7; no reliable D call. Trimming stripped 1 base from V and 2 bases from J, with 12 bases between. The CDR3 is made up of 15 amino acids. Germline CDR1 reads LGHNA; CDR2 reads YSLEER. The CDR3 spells CASSQADGYAYEQYF. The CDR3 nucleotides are TGCGCCAGCAGCCAAGCGGACGGATATGCCTACGAGCAGTACTTC.

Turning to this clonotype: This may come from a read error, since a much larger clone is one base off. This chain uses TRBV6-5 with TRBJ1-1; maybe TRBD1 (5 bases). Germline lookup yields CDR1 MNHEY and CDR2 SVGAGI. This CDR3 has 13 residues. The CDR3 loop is CASCYGLGGEAFF. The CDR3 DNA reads TGTGCCAGCTGTTATGGGCTTGGGGGTGAAGCTTTCTTT.

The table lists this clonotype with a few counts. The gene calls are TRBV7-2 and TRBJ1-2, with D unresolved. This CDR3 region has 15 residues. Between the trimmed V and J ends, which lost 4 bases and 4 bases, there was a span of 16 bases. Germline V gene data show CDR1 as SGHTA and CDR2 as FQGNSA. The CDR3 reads CASSYGRALVYGYTF. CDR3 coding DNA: TGTGCCAGCAGCTACGGGAGGGCCCTTGTCTATGGCTACACCTTC.

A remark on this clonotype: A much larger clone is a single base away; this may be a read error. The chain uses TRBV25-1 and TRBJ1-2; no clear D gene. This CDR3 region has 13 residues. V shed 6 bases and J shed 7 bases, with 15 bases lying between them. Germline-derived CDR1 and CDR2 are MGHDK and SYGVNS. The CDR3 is CASRTTNGIGYTF. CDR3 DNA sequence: TGTGCCAGCAGGACAACCAACGGCATTGGCTACACCTTC.

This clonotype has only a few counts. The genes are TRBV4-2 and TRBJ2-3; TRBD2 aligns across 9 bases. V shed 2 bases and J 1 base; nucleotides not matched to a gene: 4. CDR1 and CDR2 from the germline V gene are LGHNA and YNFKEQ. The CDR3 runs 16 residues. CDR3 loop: CASSQWRGGRTDTQYF. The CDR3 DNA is TGTGCCAGCAGCCAATGGCGGGGGGGCCGCACAGATACGCAGTATTTT.

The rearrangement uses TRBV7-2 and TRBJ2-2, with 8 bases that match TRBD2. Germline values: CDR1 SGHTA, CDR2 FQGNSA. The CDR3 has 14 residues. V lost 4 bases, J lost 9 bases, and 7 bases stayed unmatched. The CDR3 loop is CASSSGLAIRELFF. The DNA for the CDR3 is TGTGCCAGCAGCTCCGGACTAGCTATTAGGGAGCTGTTTTTT. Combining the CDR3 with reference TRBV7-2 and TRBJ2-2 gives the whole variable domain GAGVSQSPSNKVTEKGKDVELRCDPISGHTALYWYRQSLGQGLEFLIYFQGNSAPDKSGLPSDRFSAERTGGSVSTLTIQRTQQEDSAVYLCASSSGLAIRELFFGEGSRLTVL.

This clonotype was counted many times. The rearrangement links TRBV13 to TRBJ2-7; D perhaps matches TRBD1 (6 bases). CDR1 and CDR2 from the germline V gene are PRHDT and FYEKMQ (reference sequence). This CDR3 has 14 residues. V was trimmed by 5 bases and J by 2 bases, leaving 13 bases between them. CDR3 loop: CASSLEGQTYEQYF. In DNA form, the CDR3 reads TGTGCCAGCAGCCTCGAAGGACAGACCTACGAGCAGTACTTC.

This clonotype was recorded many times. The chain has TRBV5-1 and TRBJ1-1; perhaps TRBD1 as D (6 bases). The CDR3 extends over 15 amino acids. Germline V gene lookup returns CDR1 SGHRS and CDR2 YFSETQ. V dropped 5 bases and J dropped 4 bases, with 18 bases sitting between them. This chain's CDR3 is CASSDGHRVSTEAFF. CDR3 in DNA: TGCGCCAGCAGTGACGGGCACAGGGTGTCCACTGAAGCTTTCTTT.

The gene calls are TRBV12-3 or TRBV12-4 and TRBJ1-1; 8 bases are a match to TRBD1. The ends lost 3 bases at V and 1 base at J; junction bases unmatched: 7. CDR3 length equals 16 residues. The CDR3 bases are TGTGCCAGCAGTTTTCCACCCGGACAGGGGAACACTGAAGCTTTCTTT. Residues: CASSFPPGQGNTEAFF.

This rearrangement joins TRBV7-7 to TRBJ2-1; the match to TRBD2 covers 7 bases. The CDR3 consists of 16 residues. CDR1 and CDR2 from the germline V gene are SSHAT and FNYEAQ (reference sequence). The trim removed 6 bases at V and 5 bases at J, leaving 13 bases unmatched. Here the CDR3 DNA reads TGTGCCAGCAGTTATAACCGCGGGGGAGCGGACAATGAGCAGTTCTTC. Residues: CASSYNRGGADNEQFF.

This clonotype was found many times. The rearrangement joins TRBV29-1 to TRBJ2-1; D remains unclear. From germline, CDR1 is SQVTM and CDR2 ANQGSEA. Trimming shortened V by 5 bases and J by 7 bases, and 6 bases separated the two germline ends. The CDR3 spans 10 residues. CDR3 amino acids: CSVRRNEQFF. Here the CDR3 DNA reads TGCAGCGTTAGGCGGAATGAGCAGTTCTTC.

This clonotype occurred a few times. The CDR3 loop is CASSHYSGTSYEQYF. The CDR3 DNA reads TGCGCCAGCAGCCATTACTCCGGGACTAGCTACGAGCAGTACTTC. The V gene is TRBV4-1, the J gene TRBJ2-7, with 8 nucleotides matching TRBD2. The germline V gene has CDR1 MGHRA and CDR2 YSYEKL. CDR3 size: 15 residues. Losses at the gene ends were 3 bases for V and 3 bases for J; bases not matched to a gene: 7.

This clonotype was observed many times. The CDR3 DNA sequence: TGTGCCAGCAGCCAAGTGACCGGAGAGAACTCGGGTGAGCAGTTCTTC. It is translated as CASSQVTGENSGEQFF. This sequence joins TRBV3-1 and TRBJ2-1; D remains unclear. The V gene lost 1 base and the J gene lost 9 bases, with 19 bases spanning the gap. This CDR3 region has 16 residues. Per germline, CDR1 LGHDT and CDR2 YNNKEL (reference sequence).